This T cell receptor beta chain was retrieved from a study of OX40 agonist ivuxolimab in advanced cancers. At the level of the study: In this trial design, patients received ivuxolimab intravenously at 0.01 to 10 mg/kg every 2 weeks. The group had a mean age of 60 years, ranged from about 20 to 79, and was 82.7% male. Study-wide points: At doses 0.1 to 3.0 mg/kg, CD4+ and CD8+ clones expanded.

CDR3 length equals 16 residues. Trimming removed 5 bases from V and 4 bases from J, with 19 bases in between. Germline values: CDR1 SGHAT, CDR2 FQNNGV. Concerning this clone itself: Its antigen is not identified.

Clones were read by immunoSEQ multiplex PCR, and TCRdb kept only the in-frame ones, dropping some. The sample carries roughly 57,000 clones, around 85% recorded once. The sequence came from an adult with an advanced solid tumor such as melanoma, head and neck, liver or kidney cancer. Material: CD4+ or CD8+ T cells sorted from blood, obtained in a trial of the OX40 agonist ivuxolimab. The chain employs TRBV11-2 and TRBJ2-3; perhaps TRBD2 as D (6 bases). The CDR3 coding sequence is TGTGCCAGCAGCATTCGGACACCCGGCGGGGCAGATACGCAGTATTTT. It specifies CASSIRTPGGADTQYF.